This T cell receptor beta chain was identified in a study of shared clonotypes between healthy human individuals. As to this clone: Its antigen remains unidentified.

At a deep level, the assay was run. Profiling relied on immunoSEQ multiplex PCR, and the TCRdb table lists in-frame clones only, not all of them. Seen here are approximately 2.3 million clones, over 90% observed once, and the top ten hold 0.35% to 0.5%. Notes on the study in general: Sequencing depth was expected to affect clonotype sharing among donors.

V was clipped by 5 bases and J by 3 bases; unmatched bases: 6. Germline V CDR1 and CDR2: MDHEN, SYDVKM. This CDR3 comprises 15 residues. Material: naive CD4+ T cells from PBMCs. As to subset: CD45RA+ positively selected. This clonotype was obtained from a man aged 18 to 30 in good health. Some clones in this sample may be carry-over from other donors' samples. The J gene is TRBJ2-7, the V gene TRBV28; 11 bases align to TRBD2. CDR3 nucleotides: TGTGCCAGCAGTAGCTGGGGACTAGCGGTCTACGAGCAGTACTTC. Encoded protein: CASSSWGLAVYEQYF.